Listed here are 25 T cell receptor beta chains from one sample, sequenced in a study. TCRdb itself ran the RT-PCR reads through MiXCR, one entry per CDR3 protein. Here the sample spans hundreds of thousands of distinct CDR3 sequences, 14% being singletons. Sequenced input: memory CD4+ T cells from blood. The receptor source for this set is a female donor in good health, serving as a healthy control.

The table lists this clonotype with many counts. This chain connects TRBV27 to TRBJ2-2; the D call may be TRBD1 or TRBD2 (6 bases each). Trimming shortened V by 2 bases and J by 4 bases, and 11 bases separated the two germline ends. Germline V lookup: CDR1 MNHEY, CDR2 SMNVEV (reference sequence). The CDR3 sequence is 15 residues long. CDR3 in DNA: TGTGCCAGCAGTTTAGGGGGGCCGGGCACCGGGGAGCTGTTTTTT. This encodes CASSLGGPGTGELFF.

This clonotype was seen many times. This chain connects TRBV12-3 or TRBV12-4 to TRBJ2-1; 10 bases align to TRBD2. The CDR3 loop spans 15 amino acids. V trimming: 7 bases; J trimming: 6 bases; junction bases outside the gene matches: 9. Here the CDR3 DNA reads TGTGCCAGCACCTATGGTTCTAGCGGGAGCAATGAGCAGTTCTTC. Translating gives CASTYGSSGSNEQFF.

The table lists this clonotype with a few counts. The chain carries TRBV5-1 and TRBJ1-2; 7 bases map to TRBD1. V shed 1 base, J shed 3 bases, and the junction held 6 bases outside the gene matches. This CDR3 is 15 amino acids long. The germline V gene has CDR1 SGHRS and CDR2 YFSETQ. The CDR3 coding sequence is TGCGCCAGCAGCTTGCGGACAGGCGGAGACTATGGCTACACCTTC. Protein product: CASSLRTGGDYGYTF. Full variable domain (rest looked up from reference TRBV5-1 and TRBJ1-2): KAGVTQTPRYLIKTRGQQVTLSCSPISGHRSVSWYQQTPGQGLQFLFEYFSETQRNKGNFPGRFSGRQFSNSRSEMNVSTLELGDSALYLCASSLRTGGDYGYTFGSGTRLTVV.

The chain links TRBV2 to TRBJ2-1, with 7 nucleotides matching TRBD1. The CDR3 contains 14 residues. Germline lookup yields CDR1 SNHLY and CDR2 FYNNEI. V was clipped by 7 bases and J by 6 bases; unmatched bases: 9. The DNA of the CDR3 is TGTGCCAGCATAGGAGACAGGGTCGGCAATGAGCAGTTCTTC. Protein sequence: CASIGDRVGNEQFF.

This clonotype was detected ten times or more. The gene calls are TRBV7-2 and TRBJ2-3; 11 bases line up with TRBD2. This CDR3 is 18 amino acids long. V shed 0 bases and J 1 base; nucleotides not matched to a gene: 6. CDR1 and CDR2 from the germline V gene are SGHTA and FQGNSA. The chain's CDR3 is CASSLALAGGSGTDTQYF. The CDR3 region has the DNA TGTGCCAGCAGCTTAGCCCTAGCGGGGGGATCGGGCACAGATACGCAGTATTTT.

This clonotype was seen a handful of times. The rearrangement links TRBV4-3 to TRBJ2-4; D is possibly TRBD2 (5 bases). CDR3 size: 13 residues. Trimming shortened V by 1 base and J by 10 bases, and 11 bases separated the two germline ends. Per the germline V gene, CDR1 is LGHNA and CDR2 is YSLEER. The CDR3 nucleotides read TGCGCCAGCAGCCAAGTACCTAGCCCAATTCAGTACTTC. Its protein product is CASSQVPSPIQYF.

In its sample, this clonotype was seen a few times. The chain links TRBV20-1 to TRBJ2-1; 12 bases are shared with TRBD2. The V segment lost 0 bases and the J segment 9 bases; nucleotides outside the gene matches: 6. The germline CDR1 and CDR2 sequences are DFQATT and SNEGSKA (reference sequence). CDR3 size: 15 residues. CDR3 protein: CSARESPSGRGEQFF. The CDR3 bases are TGCAGTGCTAGAGAATCCCCTAGCGGGAGGGGTGAGCAGTTCTTC.

This clonotype was observed many times. This rearrangement joins TRBV7-2 to TRBJ2-7; D is possibly TRBD1 or TRBD2 (5 bases each). V was pared by 2 bases and J by 6 bases, with 17 bases between. Per the germline V gene, CDR1 is SGHTA and CDR2 is FQGNSA. The CDR3 sequence is 15 residues long. The CDR3 is CASSLRVTAGGEQYF. CDR3 bases: TGTGCCAGCAGCTTACGTGTAACAGCTGGGGGCGAGCAGTACTTC.

The chain joins TRBV5-1 to TRBJ2-5, with D possibly TRBD2 on 6 matching bases. Germline CDR1 SGHRS, CDR2 YFSETQ. V was cut by 3 bases and J by 0 bases, with 9 bases left in between. This CDR3 is 14 amino acids long. The CDR3 DNA reads TGCGCCAGCAGCTATAGGGACTACCAAGAGACCCAGTACTTC. Translating gives CASSYRDYQETQYF.

The table lists this clonotype with many counts. CDR3 sequence reads: CASSVGVSSYNEQFF. DNA for the CDR3: TGTGCCAGCAGCGTAGGGGTGAGCTCCTACAATGAGCAGTTCTTC. This chain uses TRBV9 with TRBJ2-1; no firm D call. The CDR3 has 15 residues. Germline-derived CDR1 and CDR2 are SGDLS and YYNGEE. The V gene lost 0 bases and the J gene lost 0 bases, with 7 bases spanning the gap. Based on the CDR3 plus reference TRBV9 and TRBJ2-1, the full variable domain is DSGVTQTPKHLITATGQRVTLRCSPRSGDLSVYWYQQSLDQGLQFLIQYYNGEERAKGNILERFSAQQFPDLHSELNLSSLELGDSALYFCASSVGVSSYNEQFFGPGTRLTVL.

This clonotype was counted at least ten times. The V and J genes are TRBV7-2 and TRBJ1-5, with 7 bases that match TRBD1. CDR1 and CDR2 (germline): SGHTA, FQGNSA. The CDR3 extends over 15 amino acids. J lost 3 bases, V lost 5 bases, and 7 bases had no gene match. The CDR3 coding sequence is TGTGCCAGCAGCATCGTTGACAGGGTCAATCAGCCCCAGCATTTT. As protein: CASSIVDRVNQPQHF.

The chain recombines TRBV18 with TRBJ2-7; D unresolved. This CDR3 has 16 residues. Germline V lookup: CDR1 KGHSH, CDR2 LQKENI. Trimming removed 5 bases from V and 6 bases from J, with 23 bases in between. This chain's CDR3 is CASSEARTASVLEQYF. In DNA, the CDR3 is TGTGCCAGCTCAGAGGCCCGGACGGCCTCCGTTCTCGAGCAGTACTTC.

There are a few counts of this clonotype. This sequence joins TRBV18 and TRBJ2-7; a weak D match, TRBD2 (5 bases). The CDR3 is made up of 13 amino acids. CDR1 KGHSH and CDR2 LQKENI come from the germline V gene. V was trimmed by 3 bases and J by 5 bases, leaving 11 bases between them. The DNA of the CDR3 is TGTGCCAGCTCACCCCTAGCAAGGGACGAGCAGTACTTC. Translated: CASSPLARDEQYF. Full variable domain (remainder filled in from reference TRBV18 and TRBJ2-7): NAGVMQNPRHLVRRRGQEARLRCSPMKGHSHVYWYRQLPEEGLKFMVYLQKENIIDESGMPKERFSAEFPKEGPSILRIQQVVRGDSAAYFCASSPLARDEQYFGPGTRLTVT.

There are many counts of this clonotype. This chain connects TRBV6-6 to TRBJ2-3; TRBD2 aligns across 13 bases. The CDR3 is 15 residues long. The V segment lost 7 bases and the J segment 5 bases; nucleotides outside the gene matches: 6. Per the germline V gene, CDR1 is MNHNY and CDR2 is SVGAGI (reference sequence). Here the CDR3 reads CASNPGLAGVDTQYF. CDR3 bases: TGTGCCAGCAATCCAGGACTAGCGGGAGTAGATACGCAGTATTTT.

The chain joins TRBV28 to TRBJ2-1, with D maybe TRBD1 (5 bases). CDR1 MDHEN and CDR2 SYDVKM come from the germline V gene. The ends were cut back, 5 bases at V and 3 bases at J, with 17 bases in the middle. The CDR3 totals 16 residues. The CDR3 sequence: CASSPPTVNSYNEQFF. The CDR3 nucleotides read TGTGCCAGCAGTCCCCCGACAGTAAACAGCTACAATGAGCAGTTCTTC.

This clonotype was detected a few times. The rearrangement links TRBV20-1 to TRBJ2-1; D possibly uses TRBD1 or TRBD2 (5 bases each). CDR3 length: 15 amino acids. The germline V gene has CDR1 DFQATT and CDR2 SNEGSKA (reference sequence). Trimming took off 3 bases at V and 3 bases at J, with 15 bases between the two ends. DNA for the CDR3: TGCAGTGCTAGGACGAGGGGTCTTAGCTACAATGAGCAGTTCTTC. Translation gives CSARTRGLSYNEQFF.

This clonotype was seen more than once but under ten times. J is TRBJ1-4 and V is TRBV20-1; no clear D. Germline V CDR1 and CDR2: DFQATT, SNEGSKA (reference sequence). This CDR3 has 12 amino acids. The V end was cut by 2 bases, the J end by 15 bases, with 16 bases between. The chain's CDR3 is CSARRRAGKMFF. CDR3 bases: TGCAGTGCTAGAAGACGGGCCGGGAAGATGTTTTTT.

This clonotype was picked up a small number of times. V usage is TRBV20-1 and J usage is TRBJ2-4, with 13 bases fitting TRBD2. Per germline, CDR1 DFQATT and CDR2 SNEGSKA (reference sequence). This CDR3 region has 14 residues. CDR3 region: CSGLAGDGKNIQYF. CDR3 DNA: TGCAGCGGACTAGCGGGAGACGGCAAAAACATTCAGTACTTC.

V usage is TRBV5-1 and J usage is TRBJ2-3; D assignment may be TRBD1 or TRBD2 (6 bases each). This CDR3 is built from 14 residues. In germline, CDR1 is SGHRS, CDR2 YFSETQ. The V gene lost 3 bases and the J gene lost 2 bases, with 10 bases spanning the gap. CDR3 sequence: CASSWGAPTDTQYF. CDR3 nucleotide sequence: TGCGCCAGCAGCTGGGGGGCTCCCACAGATACGCAGTATTTT.

This clonotype was found many times. The chain couples TRBV6-2 or TRBV6-3 to TRBJ1-1; no clear D gene. The CDR3 runs to 14 residues. V lost 10 bases to trimming and J lost 4 bases, with 19 bases between them. The germline V gene has CDR1 MNHEY and CDR2 SVGEGT. In DNA, the CDR3 is TGTGCCACTCTAAAAGGAGGGAGTAGCACTGAAGCTTTCTTT. Protein sequence: CATLKGGSSTEAFF.

In its sample, this clonotype was seen a few times. The J gene is TRBJ2-2, the V gene TRBV29-1; D ambiguous. The CDR3 loop spans 13 amino acids. Trimming removed 6 bases from V and 0 bases from J, with 8 bases in between. Germline CDR1 reads SQVTM; CDR2 reads ANQGSEA. Here the CDR3 DNA reads TGCAGCGTCGTCCCCCCGAACACCGGGGAGCTGTTTTTT. This codes for CSVVPPNTGELFF.

This clonotype was seen at least ten times. The chain couples TRBV7-2 to TRBJ2-2, with 9 bases identical to TRBD2. The V segment lost 6 bases and the J segment 0 bases; nucleotides outside the gene matches: 2. This CDR3 comprises 15 residues. Germline V lookup: CDR1 SGHTA, CDR2 FQGNSA. The DNA of the CDR3 is TGTGCCAGCAGGGCTAGCGGGACGAACACCGGGGAGCTGTTTTTT. Translating gives CASRASGTNTGELFF.

Ten or more counts support this clonotype. This chain uses TRBV27 with TRBJ2-5; the D gene could be TRBD1 or TRBD2 (5 bases each). This CDR3 comprises 14 residues. With 2 bases removed from V and 5 bases from J, the gap between germline ends came to 12 bases. Germline CDR1 MNHEY, CDR2 SMNVEV (reference sequence). The CDR3 sequence: CASSLRDPRETQYF. The CDR3 region has the DNA TGTGCCAGCAGTTTAAGGGACCCCAGGGAGACCCAGTACTTC.

This clonotype was observed many times. The J gene is TRBJ2-1, the V gene TRBV24-1, with D perhaps TRBD2 (6 bases). The CDR3 runs to 15 residues. Trimming took off 4 bases at V and 2 bases at J, with 11 bases between the two ends. Germline V gene data show CDR1 as KGHDR and CDR2 as SFDVKD. The CDR3 protein is CATSESRTTYNEQFF. CDR3 coding DNA: TGTGCCACCAGTGAATCTCGGACTACCTACAATGAGCAGTTCTTC.

This clonotype was counted only a few times. The chain carries TRBV5-1 and TRBJ2-1; 9 nucleotides align to TRBD2. This CDR3 region has 16 residues. Germline V gives CDR1 SGHRS, CDR2 YFSETQ. V gave up 0 bases and J gave up 8 bases; unmatched junction bases: 9. DNA of the CDR3: TGCGCCAGCAGCTTGGTTTGGCGGGAGGGCTCGGATGAGCAGTTCTTC. Translating gives CASSLVWREGSDEQFF.